Here is one T cell receptor beta chain with its context. As yet, its antigen is unknown. This entry comes from a study of cytomegalovirus exposure and HLA in healthy donors. PCR was performed using 60 Vbeta and 13 Jbeta primers. Assay used: immunoSEQ multiplex PCR; TCRdb lists only in-frame clones, some missing. The sample holds about 120,000 clones, 81% seen once. Study results and limitations: The authors reported that TCR beta sequences could predict HLA-A and HLA-B alleles. These predictions were accurate for most subjects in the first cohort.

Sequencing was performed on PBMCs. The sequence came from a man in his forties in good health and CMV-seronegative.

CDR3 in amino acids: CAWSLSGTGELFF. The CDR3 DNA is TGTGCCTGGAGCCTCTCCGGCACCGGGGAGCTGTTTTTT. The chain is built from TRBV30 and TRBJ2-2; D is unresolved. V lost 3 bases, J lost 4 bases, and 9 bases lay in between. The CDR3 sequence is 13 residues long. The germline V gene encodes CDR1 GTSNPN and CDR2 SVGIG (reference sequence).